Listed below are T cell receptor beta chains from one sample, sequenced in a study of cytomegalovirus exposure and HLA in healthy donors. Clones were read by immunoSEQ multiplex PCR, and TCRdb kept only the in-frame ones, dropping some. The table lists over 110,000 clones, with 0.9% to 1% in the top ten. Sequenced sample: PBMCs. The receptor source for this set is a male donor in good health and CMV-seronegative. The CDR3 runs from the conserved cysteine through the conserved F or W. A D gene is named only where the DNA matches it firmly.

j_call: TRBJ2-2
d_call: TRBD1
v_call: TRBV9
cdr3_nt: TGTGCCAGCAGCGTAGGTGGGACAGGGGAGGCCGGGGAGCTGTTTTTT
cdr3_aa: CASSVGGTGEAGELFF

j_call: TRBJ1-2
d_call: TRBD1
v_call: TRBV2
cdr3_nt: TGTGCCAGCAGCTCACAACAGGGGCTTGGGGACTATGGCTACACCTTC
cdr3_aa: CASSSQQGLGDYGYTF

j_call: TRBJ2-1
d_call: TRBD2
v_call: TRBV27
cdr3_nt: TGTGCCAGCAGTTTAACCCGGGAGGAATTGAATGAGCAGTTCTTC
cdr3_aa: CASSLTREELNEQFF

j_call: TRBJ2-3
d_call: -
v_call: TRBV18
cdr3_nt: TGTGCCAGCTCACTTTATGGCGGGGCGGATACGCAGTATTTT
cdr3_aa: CASSLYGGADTQYF

j_call: TRBJ2-7
d_call: -
v_call: TRBV7-9
cdr3_nt: TGTGCCAGCAGCTTAGGGGGGACACCCTCCTACGAGCAGTACTTC
cdr3_aa: CASSLGGTPSYEQYF

j_call: TRBJ2-1
d_call: TRBD2
v_call: TRBV18
cdr3_nt: TGTGCCAGCTCACAAACTAGCGGGGGCCTCTACAATGAGCAGTTCTTC
cdr3_aa: CASSQTSGGLYNEQFF

j_call: TRBJ2-1
d_call: TRBD2
v_call: TRBV29-1
cdr3_nt: TGCAGCGTTGAACGGAGCGGGAGCTCCTACAATGAGCAGTTCTTC
cdr3_aa: CSVERSGSSYNEQFF

j_call: TRBJ2-7
d_call: TRBD1
v_call: TRBV18
cdr3_nt: TGTGCCAGCTCCCTGACAGGGATTACCTACGAGCAGTACTTC
cdr3_aa: CASSLTGITYEQYF

j_call: TRBJ1-4
d_call: TRBD1
v_call: TRBV5-1
cdr3_nt: TGCGCCAGCAGCTTGGGGGACAGGGGGCCGGAAAAACTGTTTTTT
cdr3_aa: CASSLGDRGPEKLFF

j_call: TRBJ1-4
d_call: -
v_call: TRBV30
cdr3_nt: TGTGCCTGGACTACAGGAGCAACTAATGAAAAACTGTTTTTT
cdr3_aa: CAWTTGATNEKLFF

j_call: TRBJ1-4
d_call: -
v_call: TRBV4-2
cdr3_nt: TGTGCCAGCAGCCAAGAAGTCCGGGAAAAACTGTTTTTT
cdr3_aa: CASSQEVREKLFF

j_call: TRBJ1-2
d_call: -
v_call: TRBV19
cdr3_nt: TGTGCCAGTAGTATAGCTGGGGCCGGCCAGGGTGCCGGCTACACCTTC
cdr3_aa: CASSIAGAGQGAGYTF

j_call: TRBJ2-7
d_call: TRBD2
v_call: TRBV10-1
cdr3_nt: TGCGCCAGCGGGGGAGGGATGGGAGACGAGCAGTACTTC
cdr3_aa: CASGGGMGDEQYF

j_call: TRBJ2-2
d_call: -
v_call: TRBV4-2
cdr3_nt: TGTGCCAGCCGCTTGGACTCCGCGAACACCGGGGAGCTGTTTTTT
cdr3_aa: CASRLDSANTGELFF

j_call: TRBJ2-7
d_call: TRBD1
v_call: TRBV5-4
cdr3_nt: TGTGCCAGCAGCTTGGGGGGACAGGGAGGAATCGAGCAGTACTTC
cdr3_aa: CASSLGGQGGIEQYF

j_call: TRBJ2-1
d_call: TRBD2
v_call: TRBV5-1
cdr3_nt: TGCGCCAGCAGCCCCGGCCTAGCGGGTATGAATGAGCAGTTCTTC
cdr3_aa: CASSPGLAGMNEQFF

j_call: TRBJ2-2
d_call: -
v_call: TRBV7-3
cdr3_nt: TGTGCCAGCAGCTTAACAGGGAGCACCGGGGAGCTGTTTTTT
cdr3_aa: CASSLTGSTGELFF